The next 15 T cell receptor beta chains were all read from a single sample in a study of blood T cell repertoires in COVID-19. Data came from immunoSEQ multiplex PCR; TCRdb stores just in-frame clones and leaves some out. Here the sample spans some 56,000 clones, about 85% being singletons. The sequencing sample was made of peripheral blood. The source is a woman at least 80 years old with acute or convalescent COVID-19.

This chain uses TRBV9 with TRBJ2-2; D perhaps matches TRBD2 (6 bases). CDR3 length: 18 amino acids. Trimming took off 1 base at V and 4 bases at J, with 20 bases between the two ends. Germline V gene lookup returns CDR1 SGDLS and CDR2 YYNGEE. CDR3 coding DNA: TGTGCCAGCAGCGTATTAGCGGCGGGCGTGAAGAGCACCGGGGAGCTGTTTTTT. Translated, it gives CASSVLAAGVKSTGELFF. Full variable domain (remainder filled in from reference TRBV9 and TRBJ2-2): DSGVTQTPKHLITATGQRVTLRCSPRSGDLSVYWYQQSLDQGLQFLIQYYNGEERAKGNILERFSAQQFPDLHSELNLSSLELGDSALYFCASSVLAAGVKSTGELFFGEGSRLTVL.

The chain employs TRBV6-4 and TRBJ1-5; D is uncertain. This CDR3 region has 14 residues. CDR1 MRHNA and CDR2 SNTAGT come from the germline V gene. Trimming removed 5 bases at V and 5 bases at J, with 13 bases between. CDR3 loop: CASSQEEADQPQHF. The CDR3 DNA follows: TGTGCCAGCAGTCAGGAGGAGGCTGATCAGCCCCAGCATTTT.

The chain has TRBV14 and TRBJ1-4, with 7 positions matching TRBD1. The CDR3 is 19 amino acids. Germline V gene lookup returns CDR1 SGHDN and CDR2 FVKESK. J was trimmed by 2 bases and V by 4 bases; bases with no gene match: 16. The CDR3 protein is CASSPHHGTELTTNEKLFF. The CDR3 coding sequence is TGTGCCAGCAGCCCCCATCACGGGACAGAGCTAACGACTAATGAAAAACTGTTTTTT. The whole variable domain, filled in from reference TRBV14 and TRBJ1-4, reads EAGVTQFPSHSVIEKGQTVTLRCDPISGHDNLYWYRRVMGKEIKFLLHFVKESKQDESGMPNNRFLAERTGGTYSTLKVQPAELEDSGVYFCASSPHHGTELTTNEKLFFGSGTQLSVL.

The V call is TRBV30, the J call TRBJ1-3; D gene uncertain. The CDR3 covers 12 residues. CDR1 GTSNPN and CDR2 SVGIG come from the germline V gene (reference sequence). V was trimmed by 8 bases and J by 8 bases, leaving 16 bases between them. The CDR3 DNA reads TGTGCCGGAGGCCCGGAGGAGCACACCATATATTTT. Translated, it gives CAGGPEEHTIYF.

This chain links TRBV11-2 with TRBJ2-7; a weak D match, TRBD1 (6 bases). Between the trimmed V and J ends, which lost 5 bases and 2 bases, there was a span of 16 bases. CDR1 and CDR2 (germline): SGHAT, FQNNGV. The length of the CDR3 is 15 residues. The CDR3 region is CASSPGQSIAYEQYF. DNA for the CDR3: TGTGCCAGCAGCCCAGGACAGAGTATAGCCTACGAGCAGTACTTC.

J is TRBJ1-1 and V is TRBV5-1, with TRBD1 as a possible D gene (5 bases). The V gene's germline CDR1 is SGHRS and CDR2 YFSETQ. CDR3 length: 14 residues. The V gene lost 6 bases and the J gene lost 5 bases, with 17 bases spanning the gap. The CDR3 nucleotides read TGCGCCAGCACCAACGGCGGGGGTTCGACTGAAGCTTTCTTT. Translating it yields CASTNGGGSTEAFF.

The chain links TRBV19 to TRBJ1-5, with 10 bases lining up with TRBD1. V was clipped by 6 bases and J by 2 bases; unmatched bases: 22. Per germline, CDR1 LNHDA and CDR2 SQIVND (reference sequence). The CDR3 has 21 residues. The CDR3 DNA follows: TGTGCCAGTAGGGACAGGGGGAGGGGGATTAATAGCGGGGGGGGCAATCAGCCCCAGCATTTT. Its protein product is CASRDRGRGINSGGGNQPQHF.

V is TRBV2 and J is TRBJ1-2, with 9 nucleotides matching TRBD1. The germline gives CDR1 SNHLY, CDR2 FYNNEI. The CDR3 runs to 12 residues. V shed 5 bases, J shed 14 bases, and the junction held 9 bases outside the gene matches. The CDR3 sequence is CASSRDRAIITF. CDR3 sequence (DNA): TGTGCCAGCAGTCGGGACAGGGCTATCATTACCTTC.

This sequence joins TRBV25-1 and TRBJ1-4, with D perhaps TRBD1 (5 bases). Germline V gene lookup returns CDR1 MGHDK and CDR2 SYGVNS. This CDR3 has 18 amino acids. Trimming removed 2 bases from V and 3 bases from J, with 19 bases in between. The CDR3 loop reads CASSEAQGSGRSNEKLFF. DNA of the CDR3: TGTGCCAGCAGTGAAGCCCAGGGAAGTGGAAGGTCTAATGAAAAACTGTTTTTT.

This sequence joins TRBV11-2 and TRBJ2-2, with 8 bases aligning to TRBD2. The CDR3 has 15 residues. From germline, CDR1 is SGHAT and CDR2 FQNNGV. V was clipped by 3 bases and J by 3 bases; unmatched bases: 3. Written as DNA, the CDR3 is TGTGCCAGCAGCTTTTCGGGAGGGTACACCGGGGAGCTGTTTTTT. Protein product: CASSFSGGYTGELFF.

This chain uses TRBV5-1 with TRBJ2-7; 9 nucleotides match TRBD1. Germline CDR1 is SGHRS and CDR2 is YFSETQ. V shed 2 bases, J shed 3 bases, and the junction held 9 bases outside the gene matches. This CDR3 spans 16 amino acids. DNA of the CDR3: TGCGCCAGCAGCTTAGTTCCGGGACAGGGTAACTACGAGCAGTACTTC. It translates to CASSLVPGQGNYEQYF.

This clone was recorded a few times. The chain links TRBV9 to TRBJ1-1; 9 positions match TRBD1. This CDR3 has 14 amino acids. The V gene end was trimmed by 3 bases and the J gene end by 4 bases; junction bases not matched to a gene: 4. Germline CDR1 and CDR2: SGDLS and YYNGEE. CDR3 sequence: CASSAPGQGTEAFF. CDR3 nucleotides: TGTGCCAGCAGCGCCCCGGGACAGGGCACTGAAGCTTTCTTT. Based on the CDR3 plus reference TRBV9 and TRBJ1-1, the full variable domain is DSGVTQTPKHLITATGQRVTLRCSPRSGDLSVYWYQQSLDQGLQFLIQYYNGEERAKGNILERFSAQQFPDLHSELNLSSLELGDSALYFCASSAPGQGTEAFFGQGTRLTVV.

This clone was seen a handful of times. The chain recombines TRBV18 with TRBJ2-7; 9 bases are a match to TRBD1. The J segment lost 0 bases and the V segment lost 3 bases, leaving 3 bases of the junction unmatched. The CDR3 extends over 15 amino acids. CDR1 and CDR2 from the germline V gene are KGHSH and LQKENI. In DNA, the CDR3 is TGTGCCAGCTCACCCGGGACAGGGATCTCCTACGAGCAGTACTTC. This sequence encodes CASSPGTGISYEQYF.

The chain is built from TRBV3-1 (or the pseudogene TRBV3-2) and TRBJ2-1; the D gene is possibly TRBD1 (7 bases). The germline V and J ends were trimmed by 7 bases and 10 bases, with 14 bases remaining between them. The CDR3 extends over 12 amino acids. Germline loops: CDR1 LGHDT, CDR2 YNNKEL (reference sequence). CDR3 nucleotides: TGTGCCAGCATCACCGGAGGGGGCGAGCAGTTCTTC. As protein: CASITGGGEQFF.

The rearrangement uses TRBV7-9 and TRBJ1-2; no definite D call. CDR3 length: 12 residues. CDR1 and CDR2 (germline): SEHNR, FQNEAQ (reference sequence). V was cut by 3 bases and J by 8 bases, with 10 bases left in between. For the CDR3, the DNA is TGTGCCAGCAGCTTCGGGGAGGGAGGCTACACCTTC. It codes for CASSFGEGGYTF.